A single sample gave rise to the 19 T cell receptor beta chains below, sequenced in a study of shared clonotypes between healthy human individuals. Some clones are missing from TCRdb's copy, which holds only in-frame ones; the method was immunoSEQ multiplex PCR. The table records roughly 2 million clones, almost 96% of them present only once. Sequenced sample: naive CD4+ T cells sorted from blood. Subset meaning: CD45RA+ positively selected. The receptors were gathered from a man between 18 and 29 years old in good health.

J is TRBJ1-3 and V is TRBV29-1; no clear D gene. Germline V CDR1 and CDR2: SQVTM, ANQGSEA. V dropped 7 bases and J dropped 0 bases, with 7 bases sitting between them. The CDR3 covers 12 residues. The CDR3 reads CSADGSGNTIYF. CDR3 DNA sequence: TGCAGCGCCGACGGCTCTGGAAACACCATATATTTT. The full variable domain, in which reference TRBV29-1 and TRBJ1-3 provide the parts outside the CDR3, is SAVISQKPSRDICQRGTSLTIQCQVDSQVTMMFWYRQQPGQSLTLIATANQGSEATYESGFVIDKFPISRPNLTFSTLTVSNMSPEDSSIYLCSADGSGNTIYFGEGSWLTVV.

The chain is built from TRBV11-2 and TRBJ2-7; D unclear. There are 15 residues in the CDR3. Per the germline V gene, CDR1 is SGHAT and CDR2 is FQNNGV. V dropped 5 bases and J dropped 2 bases, with 16 bases sitting between them. The chain's CDR3 is CASSGQLWQPYEQYF. As DNA, the CDR3 is TGTGCCAGCAGCGGTCAGTTGTGGCAGCCCTACGAGCAGTACTTC.

The chain uses TRBV30 and TRBJ1-1, with a tentative D call TRBD1 (6 bases). Trimming stripped 5 bases from V and 4 bases from J, with 14 bases between. The CDR3 is 13 amino acids. CDR1 and CDR2 (germline): GTSNPN, SVGIG (reference sequence). The CDR3 sequence: CAWRAQGSTEAFF. CDR3 in DNA: TGTGCCTGGCGCGCTCAGGGGTCCACTGAAGCTTTCTTT.

The chain joins TRBV6-5 to TRBJ1-3; D gene unclear. V gave up 2 bases and J gave up 4 bases, with 9 bases separating them. This CDR3 has 14 amino acids. Germline loops: CDR1 MNHEY, CDR2 SVGAGI. CDR3 region: CASSYAERGNTIYF. The CDR3 DNA is TGTGCCAGCAGTTACGCTGAGAGGGGAAACACCATATATTTT.

The J gene is TRBJ1-2, the V gene TRBV5-6; unclear D gene. CDR3 length: 14 residues. CDR1 is SGHDT and CDR2 is YYEEEE in the germline V gene. With 4 bases removed from V and 2 bases from J, the gap between germline ends came to 12 bases. In DNA, the CDR3 is TGTGCCAGCAGCCCAACGACCGGAAACTATGGCTACACCTTC. It codes for CASSPTTGNYGYTF.

As to this clone: Different DNA sequences within this sample yield the same CDR3. The chain couples TRBV28 to TRBJ1-5; D ambiguous. The CDR3 has 12 residues. From germline, CDR1 is MDHEN and CDR2 SYDVKM. The ends were cut back, 6 bases at V and 2 bases at J, with 5 bases in the middle. Here the CDR3 reads CASSLGNQPQHF. The CDR3 DNA sequence: TGTGCCAGCAGCCTAGGCAATCAGCCCCAGCATTTT.

The chain has TRBV5-1 and TRBJ2-5; D tentatively fits TRBD1 or TRBD2 (5 bases each). Trimming left V 3 bases short and J 3 bases short, with 15 bases between. CDR1 SGHRS and CDR2 YFSETQ come from the germline V gene. There are 15 residues in the CDR3. The CDR3, as DNA: TGCGCCAGCAGCTCTCAGGGAGCTGAAAAAGAGACCCAGTACTTC. This encodes CASSSQGAEKETQYF.

The gene calls are TRBV5-4 and TRBJ2-7; D assignment may be TRBD1 or TRBD2 (5 bases each). CDR3 size: 14 residues. The V end was cut by 4 bases, the J end by 4 bases, with 15 bases between. Germline V gene sequence: CDR1 SGHNT, CDR2 YYREEE (reference sequence). CDR3 bases: TGTGCCAGCAGCCATAATCCGGGACCGTACGAGCAGTACTTC. Its protein is CASSHNPGPYEQYF.

The genes are TRBV27 and TRBJ2-7; 7 bases map to TRBD1. V lost 4 bases to trimming and J lost 7 bases; unmatched junction nucleotides: 22. The CDR3 totals 18 residues. Germline CDR1 and CDR2: MNHEY and SMNVEV (reference sequence). The chain's CDR3 is CASSSRQGSGPFAGEQYF. The CDR3 DNA sequence: TGTGCCAGCAGTTCGCGACAGGGAAGTGGACCTTTCGCCGGAGAGCAGTACTTC.

V usage is TRBV6-1 and J usage is TRBJ2-7; 9 nucleotides agree with TRBD1. The CDR3 has 14 residues. V was pared by 5 bases and J by 4 bases, with 6 bases of the junction left unmatched. Germline CDR1 MNHNS, CDR2 SASEGT. CDR3 sequence: CASSMTGTGYEQYF. DNA for the CDR3: TGTGCCAGCAGTATGACCGGGACAGGGTACGAGCAGTACTTC.

V gene TRBV7-6 combines with J gene TRBJ1-2, with TRBD1 identical over 8 bases. J was trimmed by 4 bases and V by 5 bases; bases with no gene match: 9. The CDR3 runs 15 residues. Germline loops: CDR1 SGHVS, CDR2 FNYEAQ. The CDR3 coding sequence is TGTGCCAGCAGCCCGAGCCGGGACAGGTCCTATGGCTACACCTTC. Its protein is CASSPSRDRSYGYTF.

V and J are TRBV30 and TRBJ2-7; TRBD2 aligns across 9 bases. Germline trimming cut 2 bases from V and 7 bases from J; bases unmatched to any gene: 12. The CDR3 runs to 15 residues. The V gene's germline CDR1 is GTSNPN and CDR2 SVGIG (reference sequence). The CDR3 loop reads CAWSSYAGGPGEQYF. The CDR3 DNA reads as TGTGCCTGGAGTTCCTACGCGGGAGGGCCTGGGGAGCAGTACTTC.

V is TRBV2 and J is TRBJ2-3; 7 bases are shared with TRBD1. The ends lost 1 base at V and 4 bases at J; junction bases unmatched: 5. CDR1 and CDR2 from the germline V gene are SNHLY and FYNNEI. The length of the CDR3 is 15 residues. CDR3 loop: CASSEGDRAADTQYF. The CDR3 DNA follows: TGTGCCAGCAGTGAAGGAGACAGGGCGGCAGATACGCAGTATTTT. Based on the CDR3 plus reference TRBV2 and TRBJ2-3, the full variable domain is EPEVTQTPSHQVTQMGQEVILRCVPISNHLYFYWYRQILGQKVEFLVSFYNNEISEKSEIFDDQFSVERPDGSNFTLKIRSTKLEDSAMYFCASSEGDRAADTQYFGPGTRLTVL.

The table lists this clone with a count of one. The chain joins TRBV7-9 to TRBJ2-1, with TRBD2 as a possible D gene (5 bases). This CDR3 region has 15 residues. V was cut by 2 bases and J by 3 bases, with 11 bases left in between. The germline V gene has CDR1 SEHNR and CDR2 FQNEAQ (reference sequence). The CDR3 spells CASSLKRGNYNEQFF. CDR3 sequence (DNA): TGTGCCAGCAGCTTAAAAAGAGGGAACTACAATGAGCAGTTCTTC. Full variable domain (outside the CDR3, taken from reference TRBV7-9 and TRBJ2-1): DTGVSQNPRHKITKRGQNVTFRCDPISEHNRLYWYRQTLGQGPEFLTYFQNEAQLEKSRLLSDRFSAERPKGSFSTLEIQRTEQGDSAMYLCASSLKRGNYNEQFFGPGTRLTVL.

This clone was seen a few times. The rearrangement joins TRBV10-3 to TRBJ1-2; 7 bases agree with TRBD1. J lost 2 bases, V lost 8 bases, and 5 bases had no gene match. Germline V gene sequence: CDR1 ENHRY, CDR2 SYGVKD. The CDR3 has 13 residues. The CDR3 DNA reads TGTGCCATCTCCCCGGGACAGAACTATGGCTACACCTTC. Encoded protein: CAISPGQNYGYTF.

The count of this clone is one. The J gene is TRBJ1-3, the V gene TRBV28; D perhaps matches TRBD1 (5 bases). CDR1 and CDR2 from the germline V gene are MDHEN and SYDVKM. The CDR3 loop spans 17 amino acids. Trimming took off 6 bases at V and 0 bases at J, with 18 bases between the two ends. The CDR3 sequence: CASSYEGLINSGNTIYF. The CDR3 region has the DNA TGTGCCAGCAGCTATGAGGGGCTAATTAACTCTGGAAACACCATATATTTT.

The rearrangement joins TRBV11-3 to TRBJ2-3; 10 bases fit TRBD2. This CDR3 comprises 16 residues. After removal of 5 bases from V and 0 bases from J, the junction contained 5 bases not matched to a gene. CDR1 and CDR2 from the germline V gene are SGHNT and YENEEA. CDR3 residues: CASSARTSGSTDTQYF. The DNA for the CDR3 is TGTGCCAGCAGCGCTCGGACTAGCGGCAGCACAGATACGCAGTATTTT. Based on the CDR3 plus reference TRBV11-3 and TRBJ2-3, the full variable domain is EAGVVQSPRYKIIEKKQPVAFWCNPISGHNTLYWYLQNLGQGPELLIRYENEEAVDDSQLPKDRFSAERLKGVDSTLKIQPAELGDSAVYLCASSARTSGSTDTQYFGPGTRLTVL.

Comment on this clone: Different DNA sequences within this sample yield the same CDR3. This sequence joins TRBV28 and TRBJ2-2; no firm D call. V was pared by 5 bases and J by 4 bases, with 2 bases between. This CDR3 contains 11 residues. Per germline, CDR1 MDHEN and CDR2 SYDVKM. CDR3 nucleotides: TGTGCCAGCAGTCTCACCGGGGAGCTGTTTTTT. It yields the protein CASSLTGELFF.

The V gene is TRBV28, the J gene TRBJ1-5; D may be TRBD1 (6 bases). CDR1 MDHEN and CDR2 SYDVKM come from the germline V gene. The CDR3 spans 17 residues. V lost 3 bases and J lost 7, with 22 bases in between. The chain's CDR3 is CASSFFQGSNIVQPQHF. The CDR3 nucleotides read TGTGCCAGCAGTTTCTTCCAGGGGTCAAATATAGTGCAGCCCCAGCATTTT.